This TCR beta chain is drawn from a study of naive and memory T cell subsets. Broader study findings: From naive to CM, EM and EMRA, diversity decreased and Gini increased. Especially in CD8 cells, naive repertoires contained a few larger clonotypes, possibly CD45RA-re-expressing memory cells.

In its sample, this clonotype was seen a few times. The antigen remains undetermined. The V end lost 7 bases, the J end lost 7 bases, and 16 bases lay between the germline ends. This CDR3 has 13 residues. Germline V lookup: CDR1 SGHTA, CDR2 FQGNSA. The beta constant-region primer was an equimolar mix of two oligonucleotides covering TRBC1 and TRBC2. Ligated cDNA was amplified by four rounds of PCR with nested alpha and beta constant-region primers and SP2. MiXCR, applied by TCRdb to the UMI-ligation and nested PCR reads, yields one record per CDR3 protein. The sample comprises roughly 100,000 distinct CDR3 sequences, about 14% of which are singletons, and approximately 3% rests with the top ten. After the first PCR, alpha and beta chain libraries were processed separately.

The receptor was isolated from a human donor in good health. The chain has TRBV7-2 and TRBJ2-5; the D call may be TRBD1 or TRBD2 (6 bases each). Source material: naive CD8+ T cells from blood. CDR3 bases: TGTGCCAGCACCACGGGGGCGGCGGCGACCCAGTACTTC. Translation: CASTTGAAATQYF.